Listed here are 16 T cell receptor beta chains from one sample, sequenced in a study of T cell repertoires and HLA-DP antigens. No cognate antigen is known for these TCRs. Here immunoSEQ multiplex PCR was the method, and the copy in TCRdb shows in-frame clones only, minus some. The sample has about 89,000 clones; roughly 86% are singletons. The sequencing sample was made of CD4+ T cells from PBMCs. The origin of the receptors is a middle-aged man in good health and CMV-seronegative.

This chain connects TRBV9 to TRBJ2-7, with no clear D. V was trimmed by 0 bases and J by 1 base, leaving 5 bases between them. Germline CDR1 reads SGDLS; CDR2 reads YYNGEE. The CDR3 totals 13 residues. The CDR3 region has the DNA TGTGCCAGCAGCGTAGAAGGGTCCTACGAGCAGTACTTC. This codes for CASSVEGSYEQYF.

The sample holds a few counts of this clone. This rearrangement joins TRBV19 to TRBJ2-7, with D hard to call. Germline CDR1 LNHDA, CDR2 SQIVND (reference sequence). V dropped 6 bases and J dropped 4 bases, with 10 bases sitting between them. The CDR3 has 12 amino acids. CDR3 DNA: TGTGCCAGTAGGGGGAACCTATACGAGCAGTACTTC. This gives the protein CASRGNLYEQYF. The full variable domain, completed using reference TRBV19 and TRBJ2-7, is DGGITQSPKYLFRKEGQNVTLSCEQNLNHDAMYWYRQDPGQGLRLIYYSQIVNDFQKGDIAEGYSVSREKKESFPLTVTSAQKNPTAFYLCASRGNLYEQYFGPGTRLTVT.

The chain combines TRBV30 with TRBJ2-7, with D possibly TRBD1 on 5 matching bases. Between the trimmed V and J ends, which lost 3 bases and 3 bases, there was a span of 12 bases. Germline CDR1 reads GTSNPN; CDR2 reads SVGIG (reference sequence). This CDR3 is built from 13 residues. The chain's CDR3 is CAWSLTAFYEQYF. The CDR3 bases are TGTGCCTGGAGCTTGACAGCGTTCTACGAGCAGTACTTC.

The genes are TRBV18 and TRBJ1-1; 7 bases are shared with TRBD1. Trimming removed 3 bases from V and 1 base from J; junction bases left unmatched: 5. Germline lookup yields CDR1 KGHSH and CDR2 LQKENI. The CDR3 has 15 amino acids. The CDR3 bases are TGTGCCAGCTCACCCCGGACAGGAGAGAACACTGAAGCTTTCTTT. Its protein product is CASSPRTGENTEAFF.

Worth noting for this clone: A read error may account for a junction end that differs from germline. The chain employs TRBV12-5 and TRBJ1-4; no clear D. The CDR3 is made up of 11 amino acids. Germline CDR1 LGHNT, CDR2 FRNRAP. The chain's CDR3 is CASGFNEELFF. CDR3 bases: TGTGCTAGTGGTTTCAATGAAGAACTGTTTTTT.

This clone turned up a few times. The rearrangement joins TRBV30 to TRBJ2-1; D possibly corresponds to TRBD2 (6 bases). CDR1 GTSNPN and CDR2 SVGIG come from the germline V gene (reference sequence). Trimming pared 0 bases from V and 7 bases from J, leaving 10 bases between. The CDR3 runs 13 residues. CDR3 region: CAWSVVRGNEQFF. The CDR3 coding sequence is TGTGCCTGGAGTGTAGTTCGGGGGAATGAGCAGTTCTTC.

This clone was recorded a few times. The J gene is TRBJ1-2, the V gene TRBV7-2; 9 bases are shared with TRBD1. This CDR3 contains 13 residues. Per the germline V gene, CDR1 is SGHTA and CDR2 is FQGNSA. V lost 3 bases to trimming and J lost 7 bases; unmatched junction nucleotides: 3. CDR3 amino acids: CASSLEDRGGYTF. CDR3 nucleotide sequence: TGTGCCAGCAGCTTGGAGGACAGGGGTGGCTACACCTTC.

This clone appeared a few times. The V and J genes are TRBV7-2 and TRBJ2-7; 9 positions match TRBD2. The CDR3 extends over 16 amino acids. The germline gives CDR1 SGHTA, CDR2 FQGNSA. Unmatched junction bases numbered 9, after V lost 1 base and J lost 5 bases. The chain's CDR3 is CASSLVGGRAVDEQYF. CDR3 nucleotides: TGTGCCAGCAGCTTAGTCGGCGGGAGGGCCGTGGACGAGCAGTACTTC. Filled out from reference TRBV7-2 and TRBJ2-7, the complete variable domain reads GAGVSQSPSNKVTEKGKDVELRCDPISGHTALYWYRQSLGQGLEFLIYFQGNSAPDKSGLPSDRFSAERTGGSVSTLTIQRTQQEDSAVYLCASSLVGGRAVDEQYFGPGTRLTVT.

This chain connects TRBV5-4 to TRBJ2-7; 7 bases match TRBD2. Germline V gives CDR1 SGHNT, CDR2 YYREEE (reference sequence). The CDR3 totals 14 residues. V dropped 4 bases and J dropped 1; count of bases not matched to a gene: 5. Here the CDR3 DNA reads TGTGCCAGCAGCCCTTGGACTAGATCCTACGAGCAGTACTTC. Translated, it gives CASSPWTRSYEQYF.

The chain is built from TRBV29-1 and TRBJ2-7; TRBD2 agrees at 8 bases. The germline CDR1 and CDR2 sequences are SQVTM and ANQGSEA. The CDR3 spans 14 residues. The trim removed 5 bases at V and 0 bases at J, leaving 6 bases unmatched. CDR3 protein: CSVTGTSLSYEQYF. Here the CDR3 DNA reads TGCAGCGTTACCGGGACTAGTCTCTCCTACGAGCAGTACTTC.

In this sample, this clone is medium-sized. V gene TRBV7-2 combines with J gene TRBJ1-1; D uncertain. There are 15 residues in the CDR3. V was cut by 3 bases and J by 0 bases, with 11 bases left in between. Germline CDR1 is SGHTA and CDR2 is FQGNSA. CDR3 sequence: CASSFGNTMNTEAFF. In DNA, the CDR3 is TGTGCCAGCAGCTTCGGGAATACAATGAACACTGAAGCTTTCTTT.

The V and J genes are TRBV5-1 and TRBJ1-1; D gene unclear. Per germline, CDR1 SGHRS and CDR2 YFSETQ. The CDR3 consists of 15 residues. Trimming shortened V by 2 bases and J by 4 bases, and 15 bases separated the two germline ends. The CDR3, as DNA: TGCGCCAGCAGCTTAGGTGGAGGGCAGTTCACTGAAGCTTTCTTT. This sequence encodes CASSLGGGQFTEAFF.

This clone has only a few counts. The gene calls are TRBV30 and TRBJ2-6; D call uncertain. Germline V gene sequence: CDR1 GTSNPN, CDR2 SVGIG (reference sequence). V lost 2 bases and J 0 bases, leaving 5 bases between the germline ends. The CDR3 runs to 14 residues. The CDR3 region has the DNA TGTGCCTGGAGTAGGGACTCTGGGGCCAACGTCCTGACTTTC. This gives the protein CAWSRDSGANVLTF.

In this sample, this clone turned up once. V usage is TRBV30 and J usage is TRBJ2-1; 11 nucleotides match TRBD1. V shed 6 bases and J 12 bases; nucleotides not matched to a gene: 10. Germline CDR1 GTSNPN, CDR2 SVGIG (reference sequence). This CDR3 has 13 residues. The CDR3 loop is CACTAPGQGVQFF. CDR3 DNA: TGTGCCTGTACAGCTCCGGGACAGGGGGTGCAGTTCTTC. The whole variable domain, filled in from reference TRBV30 and TRBJ2-1, reads SQTIHQWPATLVQPVGSPLSLECTVEGTSNPNLYWYRQAAGRGLQLLFYSVGIGQISSEVPQNLSASRPQDRQFILSSKKLLLSDSGFYLCACTAPGQGVQFFGPGTRLTVL.

The rearrangement links TRBV2 to TRBJ2-1; 13 bases fit TRBD2. Germline V CDR1 and CDR2: SNHLY, FYNNEI. The CDR3 contains 14 residues. Losses at the gene ends were 7 bases for V and 12 bases for J; bases not matched to a gene: 9. In nucleotides, the CDR3 is TGTGCCAGCAAAACCGGGACTAGCGGGGATTGGCAGTTCTTC. Protein: CASKTGTSGDWQFF.

The rearrangement uses TRBV18 and TRBJ1-1; possible D gene TRBD1, 5 bases. The germline V gene encodes CDR1 KGHSH and CDR2 LQKENI. Trimming cost V 6 bases and J 0 bases, with 14 bases left between them. This CDR3 is 15 amino acids long. The CDR3 reads CASSPSGGVNTEAFF. CDR3 DNA sequence: TGTGCCAGCTCCCCCAGCGGAGGGGTGAACACTGAAGCTTTCTTT.